This T cell receptor (beta chain) came from a study of T cell repertoires in cytomegalovirus infection. Study-level background: Shared public TCR beta signatures pointed to both CMV infection and a matching HLA type.

With 2 bases removed from V and 0 bases from J, the gap between germline ends came to 9 bases. The CDR3 extends over 15 amino acids. This clonotype is a singleton in its sample. One entry per CDR3 protein, called by TCRdb with MiXCR from the reads. The sample yields under 850,000 distinct CDR3 sequences, approximately 34% seen once. The TCR comes from a human donor in good health (CMV status not recorded). Some clones in this sample may be carry-over from other donors' samples. The chain combines TRBV12-3 or TRBV12-4 with TRBJ2-3; no clear D gene. The sequencing sample was made of PBMCs. The CDR3, as DNA: TGTGCCAGCAGTTTAACAGCATCTAGCACAGATACGCAGTATTTT. Its translation: CASSLTASSTDTQYF.